This entry lists 29 T cell receptor beta chains sequenced from one sample in a study of radiotherapy plus CTLA-4 blockade in lung cancer. The method was immunoSEQ multiplex PCR; TCRdb's version includes in-frame clones alone and lacks a portion of them. The sample shows about 73,000 clones, around 87% of them seen only once. The sequenced sample was peripheral blood, obtained from a patient treated with radiotherapy plus ipilimumab. All receptors come from a human donor with non-small cell lung cancer that progressed on radiotherapy plus ipilimumab.

V usage is TRBV14 and J usage is TRBJ1-1; D is undetermined. The CDR3 consists of 13 residues. Germline CDR1 SGHDN, CDR2 FVKESK. The V and J ends lost 4 bases and 3 bases respectively, with 9 bases between them. CDR3 coding DNA: TGTGCCAGCAGCCCCGCGGTTTACACTGAAGCTTTCTTT. This gives the protein CASSPAVYTEAFF.

The V gene is TRBV9, the J gene TRBJ2-3; TRBD2 agrees at 7 bases. Germline loops: CDR1 SGDLS, CDR2 YYNGEE. V lost 3 bases to trimming and J lost 6 bases; unmatched junction nucleotides: 7. The CDR3 covers 14 residues. CDR3 in amino acids: CASSDGTIGDTQYF. Written as DNA, the CDR3 is TGTGCCAGCAGCGACGGGACTATCGGGGATACGCAGTATTTT.

The chain combines TRBV27 with TRBJ2-7, with D perhaps matching TRBD1 (5 bases). The CDR3 runs to 13 residues. Germline V gene sequence: CDR1 MNHEY, CDR2 SMNVEV (reference sequence). V lost 6 bases to trimming and J lost 3 bases, with 12 bases between them. CDR3 DNA: TGTGCCAGCAGACCTGGACATCTCTACGAGCAGTACGTC. It encodes CASRPGHLYEQYV.

The chain is built from TRBV27 and TRBJ2-2; D uncertain. From germline, CDR1 is MNHEY and CDR2 SMNVEV (reference sequence). V lost 3 bases to trimming and J lost 5 bases, with 7 bases between them. The CDR3 runs 13 residues. CDR3 in amino acids: CASSFITTGELFF. CDR3 sequence (DNA): TGTGCCAGCAGTTTTATTACAACCGGGGAGCTGTTTTTT.

The gene calls are TRBV30 and TRBJ1-3; no clear D. There are 12 residues in the CDR3. V lost 2 bases and J lost 5, with 7 bases in between. CDR1 is GTSNPN, CDR2 SVGIG, per germline (reference sequence). Written as DNA, the CDR3 is TGTGCCTGGAGTACCAATCGAAACACCATATATTTT. It translates to CAWSTNRNTIYF.

The rearrangement links TRBV29-1 to TRBJ1-1; 9 nucleotides match TRBD1. This CDR3 is built from 13 residues. The ends lost 7 bases at V and 1 base at J; junction bases unmatched: 4. The germline V gene encodes CDR1 SQVTM and CDR2 ANQGSEA. The CDR3 region is CSDGTGTNTEAFF. CDR3 sequence (DNA): TGCAGCGACGGGACAGGGACGAACACTGAAGCTTTCTTT.

The V call is TRBV6-6, the J call TRBJ2-7; perhaps TRBD1 as D (6 bases). This CDR3 spans 15 amino acids. The germline V gene encodes CDR1 MNHNY and CDR2 SVGAGI (reference sequence). V dropped 7 bases and J dropped 1 base, with 17 bases sitting between them. CDR3 in DNA: TGTGCCAGCACCAATACCAGGGGTTATTCCTACGAGCAGTACGTC. Its protein is CASTNTRGYSYEQYV.

The chain couples TRBV2 to TRBJ2-7; 9 bases align to TRBD2. Germline trimming cut 6 bases from V and 7 bases from J; bases unmatched to any gene: 13. Looked up from germline, CDR1 is SNHLY and CDR2 is FYNNEI. The CDR3 length is 15 residues. The CDR3 DNA reads TGTGCCAGCAGGTACCCAGCGGGAGGCCCCCGGGAGCAGTACTTC. Encoded protein: CASRYPAGGPREQYF.

V usage is TRBV15 and J usage is TRBJ1-1; D remains ambiguous. Looked up from germline, CDR1 is LNHNV and CDR2 is YYDKDF (reference sequence). Trimming stripped 0 bases from V and 4 bases from J, with 24 bases between. The CDR3 contains 19 residues. In nucleotides, the CDR3 is TGTGCCACCAGCAGAGATACACTTGTCGTCGACTCCAAAGGCACTGAAGCTTTCTTT. As protein: CATSRDTLVVDSKGTEAFF.

The chain recombines TRBV30 with TRBJ2-2; 12 bases are shared with TRBD2. The CDR3 consists of 17 residues. Germline V gene lookup returns CDR1 GTSNPN and CDR2 SVGIG (reference sequence). With V trimmed by 2 bases and J by 7 bases, 11 bases remained unmatched. The CDR3 nucleotides are TGTGCCTGGAGTCAATTCCGGACTAGCGGGACCGTCGGGGAGCTGTTTTTT. This translates into CAWSQFRTSGTVGELFF.

The chain recombines TRBV9 with TRBJ2-7, with 9 bases fitting TRBD2. The trim removed 2 bases at V and 7 bases at J, leaving 4 bases unmatched. Germline V CDR1 and CDR2: SGDLS, YYNGEE. CDR3 length equals 13 residues. DNA for the CDR3: TGTGCCAGCAGCGTGATTAGCGGGAGTGAGCAGTACTTC. Amino acids: CASSVISGSEQYF.

This chain uses TRBV27 with TRBJ2-7; D not certain. The CDR3 spans 9 residues. Germline loops: CDR1 MNHEY, CDR2 SMNVEV (reference sequence). The chain's CDR3 is CASIGEQYV. DNA for the CDR3: TGTGCGTCCATAGGCGAGCAGTACGTC.

A note on this clone: The sample carries other DNA sequences with the same CDR3. The gene calls are TRBV19 and TRBJ1-4; 10 nucleotides agree with TRBD1. V lost 6 bases, J lost 4 bases, and 2 bases stayed unmatched. The CDR3 sequence is 14 residues long. Per the germline V gene, CDR1 is LNHDA and CDR2 is SQIVND (reference sequence). CDR3 DNA: TGTGCCAGTAGACGGACAGGGGGTAATGAAAAACTGTTTTTT. This codes for CASRRTGGNEKLFF.

The gene calls are TRBV10-2 and TRBJ1-1, with D possibly TRBD1 on 5 matching bases. The V gene's germline CDR1 is WSHSY and CDR2 SAAADI. Trimming removed 2 bases at V and 1 base at J, with 5 bases between. The CDR3 has 13 amino acids. CDR3 in amino acids: CASSEQGNTEAFF. The CDR3 coding sequence is TGCGCCAGCAGTGAGCAGGGGAACACTGAAGCTTTCTTT.

The gene calls are TRBV5-1 and TRBJ2-5; 10 bases are a match to TRBD2. Germline CDR1 SGHRS, CDR2 YFSETQ. V lost 0 bases, J lost 11 bases, and 13 bases stayed unmatched. This CDR3 region has 16 residues. The CDR3 DNA sequence: TGCGCCAGCAGCTTGGCCGGGCTAGCGGGAGAAAGTGAGCAGTACTTC. Translated: CASSLAGLAGESEQYF. The full variable domain, its missing parts supplied by reference TRBV5-1 and TRBJ2-5, is KAGVTQTPRYLIKTRGQQVTLSCSPISGHRSVSWYQQTPGQGLQFLFEYFSETQRNKGNFPGRFSGRQFSNSRSEMNVSTLELGDSALYLCASSLAGLAGESEQYFGPGTRLLVL.

CDR3 in amino acids: CASSFQALAGVDEQFF. CDR3 coding DNA: TGCGCCAGCAGCTTTCAAGCACTAGCGGGAGTAGATGAGCAGTTCTTC. The gene calls are TRBV5-1 and TRBJ2-1; 11 bases fit TRBD2. Losses at the gene ends were 2 bases for V and 8 bases for J; bases not matched to a gene: 9. The CDR3 is 16 residues long. Looked up from germline, CDR1 is SGHRS and CDR2 is YFSETQ.

V and J are TRBV5-1 and TRBJ1-5; 7 positions match TRBD1. CDR3 length equals 14 residues. The V gene end was trimmed by 1 base and the J gene end by 6 bases; junction bases not matched to a gene: 4. Germline V gene lookup returns CDR1 SGHRS and CDR2 YFSETQ. CDR3 nucleotides: TGCGCCAGCAGCTTGAAACAGGGGTCTCAGCCCCAGCATTTT. It specifies CASSLKQGSQPQHF.

A few counts support this clone. The chain is built from TRBV15 and TRBJ2-3, with D tentatively TRBD1 (6 bases). Germline lookup yields CDR1 LNHNV and CDR2 YYDKDF (reference sequence). V lost 3 bases, J lost 0 bases, and 10 bases lay in between. The CDR3 extends over 15 amino acids. The CDR3 DNA reads TGTGCCACCAGCAGGGACAGCTATAGCACAGATACGCAGTATTTT. Translating it yields CATSRDSYSTDTQYF.

The chain couples TRBV6-1 to TRBJ2-1; 9 bases align to TRBD2. Germline CDR1 is MNHNS and CDR2 is SASEGT. The CDR3 is made up of 17 amino acids. The trim removed 4 bases at V and 7 bases at J, leaving 14 bases unmatched. The CDR3 sequence is CASSGDEREAIWNEQFF. In DNA, the CDR3 is TGTGCCAGCAGTGGGGACGAGCGGGAGGCCATCTGGAATGAGCAGTTCTTC.

The V call is TRBV5-1, the J call TRBJ1-1, with D tentatively TRBD1 (5 bases). Trimming shortened V by 5 bases and J by 1 base, and 9 bases separated the two germline ends. From germline, CDR1 is SGHRS and CDR2 YFSETQ. The CDR3 consists of 13 residues. Here the CDR3 DNA reads TGCGCCAGCAGGAGAGGGGAGAACACTGAAGCTTTCTTT. It translates to CASRRGENTEAFF.

This chain connects TRBV9 to TRBJ2-3; the D gene is possibly TRBD2 (6 bases). This CDR3 has 15 residues. Looked up from germline, CDR1 is SGDLS and CDR2 is YYNGEE. Between the trimmed V and J ends, which lost 0 bases and 3 bases, there was a span of 11 bases. The CDR3 sequence: CASSVGLGVTDTQYF. The CDR3 DNA sequence: TGTGCCAGCAGCGTAGGACTAGGGGTGACAGATACGCAGTATTTT.

The CDR3 DNA sequence: TGTGCCAGCAGTCAGAACTATGGCTACACCTTC. It specifies CASSQNYGYTF. This sequence joins TRBV28 and TRBJ1-2; D unresolved. CDR3 length: 11 amino acids. Germline CDR1 is MDHEN and CDR2 is SYDVKM. V dropped 5 bases and J dropped 2 bases, with 3 bases sitting between them.

The rearrangement links TRBV29-1 to TRBJ1-1; a weak D match, TRBD1 (6 bases). The CDR3 contains 13 residues. The germline V gene encodes CDR1 SQVTM and CDR2 ANQGSEA. With 8 bases removed from V and 4 bases from J, the gap between germline ends came to 17 bases. CDR3 sequence: CSTVGKGGTEAFF. In DNA form, the CDR3 reads TGCAGCACTGTAGGGAAGGGGGGCACTGAAGCTTTCTTT.

The rearrangement links TRBV19 to TRBJ2-6; no clear D. CDR3 length: 15 residues. Trimming took off 3 bases at V and 0 bases at J, with 6 bases between the two ends. The germline CDR1 and CDR2 sequences are LNHDA and SQIVND (reference sequence). CDR3 DNA: TGTGCCAGTAGTATGGGCCTCTCTGGGGCCAACGTCCTGACTTTC. This translates into CASSMGLSGANVLTF.

This chain uses TRBV2 with TRBJ2-5; 7 bases align to TRBD1. Trimming at V came to 5 bases and at J to 2 bases, leaving 5 bases not matched to a gene. CDR1 and CDR2 (germline): SNHLY, FYNNEI. This CDR3 spans 14 amino acids. As DNA, the CDR3 is TGTGCCAGCAGTCTAACGACAGGGCAAGAGACCCAGTACTTC. This sequence encodes CASSLTTGQETQYF.

The chain links TRBV27 to TRBJ1-2; no firm D call. The germline gives CDR1 MNHEY, CDR2 SMNVEV (reference sequence). The CDR3 is 15 residues long. Trimming took 6 bases from V and 1 from J, leaving 15 bases between them. This chain's CDR3 is CASRDLLSDNYGYTF. Here the CDR3 DNA reads TGTGCCAGCAGGGACCTCCTAAGTGATAACTATGGCTACACCTTC.

The gene calls are TRBV27 and TRBJ2-7; D tentatively fits TRBD1 or TRBD2 (5 bases each). Germline V gene lookup returns CDR1 MNHEY and CDR2 SMNVEV (reference sequence). CDR3 length: 14 residues. Trimming pared 2 bases from V and 5 bases from J, leaving 13 bases between. The CDR3 coding sequence is TGTGCCAGCAGTTTAGCAGGGAGTTTACACGAGCAGTACTTC. Protein sequence: CASSLAGSLHEQYF.

This clone appeared a single time. CDR3 sequence (DNA): TGTGCCACCATCGACAGGGGGCAATACGAGCAGTACTTC. Protein: CATIDRGQYEQYF. This chain uses TRBV6-6 with TRBJ2-7; TRBD1 matches at 10 bases. The CDR3 loop spans 13 amino acids. The trim removed 10 bases at V and 4 bases at J, leaving 7 bases unmatched. In germline, CDR1 is MNHNY, CDR2 SVGAGI (reference sequence).

The gene calls are TRBV7-6 and TRBJ2-2, with 7 bases that match TRBD1. The germline V gene has CDR1 SGHVS and CDR2 FNYEAQ. The CDR3 is 16 residues long. With V trimmed by 2 bases and J by 2 bases, 5 bases remained unmatched. The DNA for the CDR3 is TGTGCCAGCAGCTTACTTTCAGGGGGAAACACCGGGGAGCTGTTTTTT. Encoded protein: CASSLLSGGNTGELFF.